The present T cell receptor beta chain was sequenced within a study of shared clonotypes between healthy human individuals. The overall study: The plates for each donor numbered three CD4 naive, three CD4 memory, two CD8 naive and one CD8 memory. Study-level points and caveats: A limitation of the genetic and exposure-history diversity represented arose from few donors.

Sequencing was performed with immunoSEQ multiplex PCR; in TCRdb, only in-frame clones are kept and a portion is missing. The sample has over a million clones, roughly 80% seen once; the top ten hold approximately 1.3%. This CDR3 is built from 15 residues. V shed 0 bases and J 4 bases; nucleotides not matched to a gene: 5. Germline lookup yields CDR1 WNHNN and CDR2 SYGVQD (reference sequence). A note on this clone: Its specificity is unknown.

The sequenced material came from memory CD4+ T cells sorted from blood. Documented subset: CD45RA-negative fraction. The J gene is TRBJ2-5, the V gene TRBV10-1; 7 bases fit TRBD1. This clonotype originated in a man aged 18 to 35 in good health. The CDR3, as DNA: TGCGCCAGCAGTGAGTCGAGCACAGGGGCAGAGACCCAGTACTTC. It translates to CASSESSTGAETQYF.